This T cell receptor (beta chain) was observed in a study of cytomegalovirus exposure and HLA in healthy donors. The table came from immunoSEQ multiplex PCR; TCRdb's copy has only in-frame clones and leaves some out. The sample comprises approximately 100,000 clones, approximately 93% of which are singletons, and 1% to 1.4% rests with the top ten. Donors came from a validation cohort of 90 to 150 subjects, distinct from the first 666-subject cohort. About this clone: The antigen is undetermined.

The V gene end was trimmed by 4 bases and the J gene end by 6 bases; junction bases not matched to a gene: 3. This CDR3 is 14 amino acids long. The V gene's germline CDR1 is MGHRA and CDR2 YSYEKL. Study-level points and caveats: Most observed TCR sequences were rare, whereas some public TCRs were detected in many donors. Subsequent analysis of the approximately 110 validation repertoires found a tendency for first-cohort TCR clusters to co-occur.

The chain links TRBV4-1 to TRBJ1-2; the match to TRBD1 covers 12 bases. What was sequenced was PBMCs. The receptor's source is a woman in her thirties in good health and CMV-seropositive. DNA for the CDR3: TGCGCCAGCAGCCGAGGGACAGGGGGCAATGGCTACACCTTC. Protein product: CASSRGTGGNGYTF.